Following are 27 T cell receptor beta chains from one sample sequenced in a study of regulatory T cells in long-lasting Graves disease. Time point given: newly diagnosed GD, antithyroid drugs for less than 3 months. The TCR library used RNA extracted from PBMCs. The TCR beta library used iRepertoire HTBI primers with Arm-PCR amplification of CDR3. TCRdb used MiXCR to reprocess the multiplex PCR reads, holding one entry per CDR3 protein. The sample carries roughly 420,000 distinct CDR3 sequences, about 16% recorded once. The sequencing here drew on peripheral blood mononuclear cells (PBMCs), taken at new diagnosis, from a patient treated with antithyroid drugs. These receptor sequences come from a female donor with Graves disease.

This clonotype was recorded many times. The CDR3, as DNA: TGTGCCACCAGCAGAGACTATGGCTACACCTTC. Residues: CATSRDYGYTF. The chain uses TRBV15 and TRBJ1-2; D call uncertain. The V gene's germline CDR1 is LNHNV and CDR2 YYDKDF (reference sequence). Trimming took 0 bases from V and 4 from J, leaving 0 bases between them. The CDR3 consists of 11 residues.

This clonotype came up many times. The chain joins TRBV6-9 to TRBJ1-1, with D perhaps TRBD1 (5 bases). CDR3 length: 16 amino acids. Germline V gives CDR1 MNHGY, CDR2 SVAAGI. Trimming stripped 3 bases from V and 1 base from J, with 15 bases between. This CDR3 reads CASSYSPGTGNTEAFF. The CDR3 DNA sequence: TGTGCCAGCAGTTACTCCCCGGGGACGGGGAACACTGAAGCTTTCTTT.

This clonotype was detected many times. V is TRBV9 and J is TRBJ1-4, with 7 bases fitting TRBD1. Germline V lookup: CDR1 SGDLS, CDR2 YYNGEE. With 0 bases clipped from V and 8 bases from J, the junction kept 7 bases outside the gene matches. The CDR3 has 15 amino acids. CDR3 bases: TGTGCCAGCAGCGTAGACGGCAGGGGGGAGGAAAAACTGTTTTTT. Encoded protein: CASSVDGRGEEKLFF.

This clonotype occurred many times. The chain is built from TRBV24-1 and TRBJ1-5; 7 bases are shared with TRBD1. Germline V gives CDR1 KGHDR, CDR2 SFDVKD. Trimming removed 7 bases from V and 5 bases from J; junction bases left unmatched: 13. The CDR3 runs to 16 residues. The DNA of the CDR3 is TGTGCCACCAGCCTCCTCCGACAGGGAATCGATCAGCCCCAGCATTTT. This encodes CATSLLRQGIDQPQHF.

This clonotype was picked up many times. The chain joins TRBV5-5 to TRBJ2-1; TRBD2 aligns across 8 bases. The ends lost 2 bases at V and 6 bases at J; junction bases unmatched: 4. CDR3 length: 14 residues. In germline, CDR1 is SGHKS, CDR2 YYEKEE (reference sequence). The CDR3 DNA sequence: TGTGCCAGCAGCTTTAGCGGGGAAATCAATGAGCAGTTCTTC. This gives the protein CASSFSGEINEQFF.

This clonotype was counted at least ten times. The V call is TRBV4-1, the J call TRBJ1-4, with D tentatively TRBD1 (6 bases). CDR3 length: 17 amino acids. With 1 base removed from V and 5 bases from J, the gap between germline ends came to 17 bases. In germline, CDR1 is MGHRA, CDR2 YSYEKL. The CDR3 region is CASSQVDRARGNEKLFF. The DNA of the CDR3 is TGCGCCAGCAGCCAAGTGGATCGCGCCAGGGGAAATGAAAAACTGTTTTTT.

At least ten counts were recorded for this clonotype. The rearrangement links TRBV25-1 to TRBJ2-7; perhaps TRBD1 as D (6 bases). This CDR3 contains 15 residues. CDR1 MGHDK and CDR2 SYGVNS come from the germline V gene. With 4 bases removed from V and 3 bases from J, the gap between germline ends came to 16 bases. The CDR3 bases are TGTGCCAGCAGTGTCCCGGGACACCAAGACTACGAGCAGTACTTC. It is translated as CASSVPGHQDYEQYF.

This clonotype was counted many times. In DNA form, the CDR3 reads TGTGCCAGCAGCGCTTCGGGACGGAAAACCCCCTACGAGCAGTACTTC. It codes for CASSASGRKTPYEQYF. V gene TRBV13 combines with J gene TRBJ2-7, with D tentatively TRBD1 or TRBD2 (5 bases each). Trimming pared 5 bases from V and 2 bases from J, leaving 19 bases between. Germline values: CDR1 PRHDT, CDR2 FYEKMQ (reference sequence). There are 16 residues in the CDR3. Looking up the rest from reference TRBV13 and TRBJ2-7 gives the full variable domain: AAGVIQSPRHLIKEKRETATLKCYPIPRHDTVYWYQQGPGQDPQFLISFYEKMQSDKGSIPDRFSAQQFSDYHSELNMSSLELGDSALYFCASSASGRKTPYEQYFGPGTRLTVT.

This clonotype was seen a handful of times. V and J are TRBV4-1 and TRBJ2-2; TRBD2 matches 7 bases. The germline V gene has CDR1 MGHRA and CDR2 YSYEKL. J gave up 0 bases and V 3 bases, and 7 bases lay outside the gene matches. The CDR3 is 17 amino acids. The chain's CDR3 is CASSHLRGNPNTGELFF. The CDR3 DNA sequence: TGCGCCAGCAGCCACTTGCGGGGGAACCCGAACACCGGGGAGCTGTTTTTT.

As to this clonotype: A much bigger clone sits one base away, suggesting this may be a read error. The CDR3 coding sequence is TGTGCCAGCAGACACGTCCTGGCGAGAGACTTCAATGAGCAGTACTTC. This encodes CASRHVLARDFNEQYF. The chain recombines TRBV12-3 or TRBV12-4 with TRBJ2-7; D remains ambiguous. There are 16 residues in the CDR3. V lost 6 bases to trimming and J lost 7 bases, with 25 bases between them.

Only a few counts were recorded for this clonotype. The J gene is TRBJ2-2, the V gene TRBV7-2, with D unresolved. The V gene's germline CDR1 is SGHTA and CDR2 FQGNSA. Trimming took 7 bases from V and 5 from J, leaving 20 bases between them. The CDR3 covers 16 residues. This chain's CDR3 is CASILLDYEGTGELFF. The CDR3 DNA reads TGTGCCAGCATCCTCCTGGATTACGAAGGGACCGGGGAGCTGTTTTTT.

This clonotype has ten or more counts. V and J are TRBV12-5 and TRBJ1-5, with 9 bases lining up with TRBD1. The CDR3 totals 17 residues. V gave up 0 bases and J gave up 3 bases; unmatched junction bases: 6. CDR1 is LGHNT, CDR2 FRNRAP, per germline. The DNA for the CDR3 is TGTGCTAGTGGTTTGGTACTAGGGACAGGGTTCAATCAGCCCCAGCATTTT. Protein sequence: CASGLVLGTGFNQPQHF.

In the case of this clonotype: This may arise from a read error, as a much more abundant clone is one base away. The chain is built from TRBV6-5 and TRBJ1-2; no firm D call. V was cut by 2 bases and J by 3 bases, with 10 bases left in between. CDR3 size: 14 residues. Germline CDR1 MNHEY, CDR2 SVGAGI. The CDR3 loop is CASSYRCEDYGYTF. In DNA form, the CDR3 reads TGTGCCAGCAGTTACAGATGTGAAGACTATGGCTACACCTTC.

This clonotype occurred once. The rearrangement links TRBV12-3 or TRBV12-4 to TRBJ1-5; a possible D gene is TRBD1 (6 bases). Deletions cut 2 bases from V and 3 bases from J, with 14 bases between. The CDR3 has 16 residues. The CDR3 region is CASSLTGRSSNQPQHF. The DNA for the CDR3 is TGTGCCAGCAGTTTAACAGGGAGGAGTTCCAATCAGCCCCAGCATTTT.

This clonotype was counted many times. This chain joins TRBV4-1 and TRBJ2-7; TRBD2 aligns across 16 bases. Germline values: CDR1 MGHRA, CDR2 YSYEKL. The V gene end was trimmed by 3 bases and the J gene end by 4 bases; junction bases not matched to a gene: 0. The CDR3 length is 15 residues. The CDR3 DNA reads as TGCGCCAGCAGCCAGGGACTAGCGGGAGGGTACGAGCAGTACTTC. Translating gives CASSQGLAGGYEQYF.

This clonotype was recorded many times. The chain carries TRBV20-1 and TRBJ1-5, with D possibly being TRBD1 (5 bases). Germline V gene lookup returns CDR1 DFQATT and CDR2 SNEGSKA (reference sequence). This CDR3 region has 14 residues. Trimming took 6 bases from V and 6 from J, leaving 18 bases between them. DNA for the CDR3: TGCAGTGCCCTTGGACCCGCCGGGGGTCAGCCCCAGCATTTT. Amino acid sequence: CSALGPAGGQPQHF.

This clonotype has at least ten counts. The chain uses TRBV12-3 or TRBV12-4 and TRBJ1-2; D might be TRBD1 (5 bases). This CDR3 contains 19 residues. Trimming took off 8 bases at V and 1 base at J, with 29 bases between the two ends. The CDR3 DNA reads TGTGCCAGCCAGAGGGGATGGGAGCCCTACGTCGGGTATAACTATGGCTACACCTTC. This encodes CASQRGWEPYVGYNYGYTF.

At least ten counts were recorded for this clonotype. V is TRBV20-1 and J is TRBJ2-7; 9 nucleotides match TRBD2. Germline CDR1 reads DFQATT; CDR2 reads SNEGSKA (reference sequence). This CDR3 region has 17 residues. The trim removed 5 bases at V and 0 bases at J, leaving 14 bases unmatched. The CDR3 sequence: CSAHRLAAYHYSYEQYF. The CDR3 DNA is TGCAGTGCTCATCGACTAGCGGCCTACCACTACTCCTACGAGCAGTACTTC.

The chain employs TRBV20-1 and TRBJ2-1; 9 nucleotides match TRBD2. CDR1 is DFQATT and CDR2 is SNEGSKA in the germline V gene (reference sequence). The CDR3 consists of 17 residues. The V gene end was trimmed by 1 base and the J gene end by 10 bases; junction bases not matched to a gene: 17. The CDR3 sequence is CSARGGGSWRGGPEQFF. The CDR3 DNA reads TGCAGTGCTAGAGGGGGGGGGTCGTGGCGGGGGGGCCCCGAGCAGTTCTTC.

This clonotype was seen more than once but under ten times. The chain joins TRBV6-2 or TRBV6-3 to TRBJ2-7; 7 bases match TRBD1. Germline values: CDR1 MNHEY, CDR2 SVGEGT. V lost 7 bases and J lost 0; bases outside the gene matches: 3. This CDR3 spans 13 amino acids. The CDR3 DNA sequence: TGTGCCAGCAATTGGGACAGCTCCTACGAGCAGTACTTC. It encodes CASNWDSSYEQYF.

Of note for this clonotype: The junction departs from germline at one end; a sequencing error may be responsible. The rearrangement links TRBV6-1 to TRBJ2-5; D gene uncertain. This CDR3 is 10 amino acids long. Germline loops: CDR1 MNHNS, CDR2 SASEGT. The CDR3 sequence: CASLEDTQYF. The CDR3 bases are TGTGCCAGCCTAGAAGATACCCAGTACTTC.

A few counts support this clonotype. The chain uses TRBV5-1 and TRBJ1-4; no reliable D call. The CDR3 loop spans 15 amino acids. Trimming removed 1 base from V and 0 bases from J, with 7 bases in between. The germline V gene has CDR1 SGHRS and CDR2 YFSETQ. The CDR3 reads CASSLTAPTNEKLFF. DNA for the CDR3: TGCGCCAGCAGCTTGACAGCCCCAACTAATGAAAAACTGTTTTTT. The full variable domain, rest sourced from reference TRBV5-1 and TRBJ1-4, is KAGVTQTPRYLIKTRGQQVTLSCSPISGHRSVSWYQQTPGQGLQFLFEYFSETQRNKGNFPGRFSGRQFSNSRSEMNVSTLELGDSALYLCASSLTAPTNEKLFFGSGTQLSVL.

This clonotype was counted at least ten times. The rearrangement links TRBV30 to TRBJ2-1, with 7 bases that match TRBD2. The CDR3 is made up of 14 amino acids. The trim removed 0 bases at V and 5 bases at J, leaving 4 bases unmatched. Germline V CDR1 and CDR2: GTSNPN, SVGIG (reference sequence). In DNA form, the CDR3 reads TGTGCCTGGAGTGTACTCCTAGCGGACAATGAGCAGTTCTTC. Translated: CAWSVLLADNEQFF.

This clonotype was detected only a few times. The conserved phenylalanine or tryptophan is not found at the CDR3 terminus, so this likely reflects a read error. V is TRBV12-3 or TRBV12-4 and J is TRBJ1-5; no firm D call. The CDR3 is made up of 19 amino acids. V gave up 5 bases and J gave up 2 bases, with 25 bases separating them. The CDR3 DNA reads TGTGCCAGCAGTCCAATTTACCTTACGGGCCCCGAAGGCAATCAGCCCCAGCATCTT. Its protein product is CASSPIYLTGPEGNQPQHL.

This clonotype was picked up many times. This rearrangement joins TRBV28 to TRBJ1-5; D is unresolved. This CDR3 region has 13 residues. Germline CDR1 MDHEN, CDR2 SYDVKM. With 3 bases removed from V and 10 bases from J, the gap between germline ends came to 13 bases. CDR3 region: CASSLARMKPQHF. The CDR3 coding sequence is TGTGCCAGCAGTTTGGCCCGAATGAAACCCCAGCATTTT.

This clonotype has only a few counts. The chain couples TRBV2 to TRBJ2-5; TRBD1 agrees at 7 bases. The CDR3 is 13 residues long. V shed 8 bases, J shed 3 bases, and the junction held 6 bases outside the gene matches. Looked up from germline, CDR1 is SNHLY and CDR2 is FYNNEI. The CDR3 DNA reads TGTGCCAGCGGGGACGACAGGGAAGAGACCCAGTACTTC. This codes for CASGDDREETQYF.

As concerns this clonotype: This may come from a read error, since a much larger clone is one base off. V is TRBV28 and J is TRBJ2-7, with 10 bases that match TRBD2. The germline CDR1 and CDR2 sequences are MDHEN and SYDVKM. The V and J ends lost 4 bases and 3 bases, in that order; junction bases with no gene match: 12. This CDR3 region has 17 residues. The CDR3 DNA reads as TGTGCCAGCAGTTATATAGCGGGAGGTGGGGACAACTACGAGCAGTACTTC. It yields the protein CASSYIAGGGDNYEQYF. Combining the CDR3 with reference TRBV28 and TRBJ2-7 gives the whole variable domain DVKVTQSSRYLVKRTGEKVFLECVQDMDHENMFWYRQDPGLGLRLIYFSYDVKMKEKGDIPEGYSVSREKKERFSLILESASTNQTSMYLCASSYIAGGGDNYEQYFGPGTRLTVT.